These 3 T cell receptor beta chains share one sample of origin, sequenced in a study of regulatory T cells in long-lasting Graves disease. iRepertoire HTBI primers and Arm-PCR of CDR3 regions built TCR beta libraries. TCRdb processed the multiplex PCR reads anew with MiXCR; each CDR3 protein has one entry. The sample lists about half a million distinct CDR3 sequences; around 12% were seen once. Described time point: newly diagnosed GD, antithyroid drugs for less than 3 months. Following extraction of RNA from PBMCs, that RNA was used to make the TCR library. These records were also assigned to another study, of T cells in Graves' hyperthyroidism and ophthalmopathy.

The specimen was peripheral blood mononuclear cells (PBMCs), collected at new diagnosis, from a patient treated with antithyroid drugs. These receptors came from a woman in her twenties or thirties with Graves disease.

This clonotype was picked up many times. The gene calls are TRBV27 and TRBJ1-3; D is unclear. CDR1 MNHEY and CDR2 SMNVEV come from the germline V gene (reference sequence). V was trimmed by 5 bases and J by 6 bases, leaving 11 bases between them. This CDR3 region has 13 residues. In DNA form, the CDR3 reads TGTGCCAGCAGTCGTAGTCCCACAAACACCATATATTTT. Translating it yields CASSRSPTNTIYF.

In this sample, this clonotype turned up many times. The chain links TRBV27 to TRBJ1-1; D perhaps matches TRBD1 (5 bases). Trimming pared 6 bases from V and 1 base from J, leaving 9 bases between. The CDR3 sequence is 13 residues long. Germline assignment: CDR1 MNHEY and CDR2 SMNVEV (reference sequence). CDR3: CASSRGANTEAFF. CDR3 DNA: TGTGCCAGCAGCCGAGGGGCGAACACTGAAGCTTTCTTT.

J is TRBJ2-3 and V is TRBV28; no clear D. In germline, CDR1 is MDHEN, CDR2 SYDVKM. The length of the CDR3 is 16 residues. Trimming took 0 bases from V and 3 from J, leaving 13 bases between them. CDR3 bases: TGTGCCAGCAGTTTATGCGTCCCTCAAGGAACAGATACGCAGTATTTT. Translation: CASSLCVPQGTDTQYF.